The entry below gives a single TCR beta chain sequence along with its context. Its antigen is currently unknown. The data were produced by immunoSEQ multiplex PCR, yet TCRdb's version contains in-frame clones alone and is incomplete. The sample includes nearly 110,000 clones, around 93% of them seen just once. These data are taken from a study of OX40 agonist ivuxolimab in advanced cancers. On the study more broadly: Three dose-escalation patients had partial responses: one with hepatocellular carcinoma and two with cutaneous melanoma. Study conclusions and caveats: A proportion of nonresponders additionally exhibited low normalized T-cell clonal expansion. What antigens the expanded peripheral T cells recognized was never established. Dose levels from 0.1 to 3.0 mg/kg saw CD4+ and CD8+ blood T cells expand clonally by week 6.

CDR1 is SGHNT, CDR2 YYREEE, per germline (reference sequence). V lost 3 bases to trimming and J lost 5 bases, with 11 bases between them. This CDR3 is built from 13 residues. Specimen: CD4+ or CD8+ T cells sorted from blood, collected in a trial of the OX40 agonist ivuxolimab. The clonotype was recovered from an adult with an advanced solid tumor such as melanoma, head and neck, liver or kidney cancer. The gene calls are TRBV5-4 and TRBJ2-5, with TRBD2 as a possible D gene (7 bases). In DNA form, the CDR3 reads TGTGCCAGCAGCTGGGGGGGCGCGGAGACCCAGTACTTC. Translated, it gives CASSWGGAETQYF.